One and the same sample provided the 8 T cell receptor beta chains below, sequenced in a study of cytomegalovirus exposure and HLA in healthy donors. Profiling relied on immunoSEQ multiplex PCR, and the TCRdb table lists in-frame clones only, not all of them. The sample shows approximately 190,000 clones, around 80% of them seen only once. The specimen was PBMCs. The receptors were sampled from a woman in her thirties in good health and CMV-seropositive.

The rearrangement links TRBV20-1 to TRBJ2-5; D unclear. CDR1 and CDR2 (germline): DFQATT, SNEGSKA (reference sequence). The CDR3 length is 11 residues. Trimming pared 5 bases from V and 7 bases from J, leaving 11 bases between. The CDR3 DNA is TGCAGTGCTCCTAATCGAAGGACCCAGTACTTC. This translates into CSAPNRRTQYF.

The chain couples TRBV9 to TRBJ1-3, with a possible D match to TRBD1 (6 bases). CDR1 and CDR2 from the germline V gene are SGDLS and YYNGEE. The CDR3 length is 14 residues. V lost 3 bases, J lost 8 bases, and 15 bases lay in between. The CDR3 region has the DNA TGTGCCAGCAGCGCGCGACGAGAGGGGGACACCATATATTTT. The encoded protein is CASSARREGDTIYF.

The V and J genes are TRBV25-1 and TRBJ1-3; D gene unclear. Germline V lookup: CDR1 MGHDK, CDR2 SYGVNS. This CDR3 region has 18 residues. Trimming pared 1 base from V and 0 bases from J, leaving 16 bases between. DNA of the CDR3: TGTGCCAGCAGTGAATTTATGTCGAGCCGGAGCTCTGGAAACACCATATATTTT. The encoded protein is CASSEFMSSRSSGNTIYF. The full variable domain, in which reference TRBV25-1 and TRBJ1-3 provide the parts outside the CDR3, is EADIYQTPRYLVIGTGKKITLECSQTMGHDKMYWYQQDPGMELHLIHYSYGVNSTEKGDLSSESTVSRIRTEHFPLTLESARPSHTSQYLCASSEFMSSRSSGNTIYFGEGSWLTVV.

The chain couples TRBV4-1 to TRBJ2-7, with D hard to call. Germline values: CDR1 MGHRA, CDR2 YSYEKL. The CDR3 totals 14 residues. V was pared by 0 bases and J by 4 bases, with 10 bases between. CDR3 bases: TGCGCCAGCAGCCAAGATTTGACGACTTACGAGCAGTACTTC. The encoded protein is CASSQDLTTYEQYF.

The gene calls are TRBV5-1 and TRBJ1-1; unclear D gene. CDR3 length: 12 amino acids. Trimming removed 4 bases from V and 1 base from J, with 5 bases in between. Germline V lookup: CDR1 SGHRS, CDR2 YFSETQ. CDR3 in amino acids: CASSGQNTEAFF. Written as DNA, the CDR3 is TGCGCCAGCAGCGGGCAGAACACTGAAGCTTTCTTT.

The V call is TRBV6-6, the J call TRBJ1-2; 8 positions agree with TRBD1. This CDR3 contains 13 residues. The V segment lost 9 bases and the J segment 7 bases; nucleotides outside the gene matches: 10. Germline V gene data show CDR1 as MNHNY and CDR2 as SVGAGI (reference sequence). CDR3 protein: CASDRDRSRGYTF. The CDR3 DNA reads as TGTGCCAGTGACCGGGACAGGTCGCGTGGCTACACCTTC.

The CDR3 sequence is CASSDDGTGGTGELFF. As DNA, the CDR3 is TGCGCCAGCAGCGATGACGGGACAGGGGGGACCGGGGAGCTGTTTTTT. The chain links TRBV5-1 to TRBJ2-2, with 11 positions matching TRBD1. The CDR3 is 16 amino acids. The germline V gene encodes CDR1 SGHRS and CDR2 YFSETQ. The J segment lost 5 bases and the V segment lost 4 bases, leaving 7 bases of the junction unmatched. Full variable domain (outside the CDR3, taken from reference TRBV5-1 and TRBJ2-2): KAGVTQTPRYLIKTRGQQVTLSCSPISGHRSVSWYQQTPGQGLQFLFEYFSETQRNKGNFPGRFSGRQFSNSRSEMNVSTLELGDSALYLCASSDDGTGGTGELFFGEGSRLTVL.

This clone was counted between two and nine times. The rearrangement joins TRBV5-6 to TRBJ2-1; 7 nucleotides match TRBD1. Trimming took 2 bases from V and 5 from J; bases not matched to a gene: 7. This CDR3 is 15 amino acids long. Germline V gene data show CDR1 as SGHDT and CDR2 as YYEEEE. In DNA form, the CDR3 reads TGTGCCAGCAGCTTAAACACTGGGACAGACAATGAGCAGTTCTTC. Amino acids: CASSLNTGTDNEQFF.